This T cell receptor (beta chain) comes out of a study of blood T cell repertoires in COVID-19. As for the study in general: From the United States, Italy and Spain came samples of acute and convalescent COVID-19. From T cells, B-cell-depleted T cells, or PBMCs came the material, which was cDNA or gDNA.

The CDR3 contains 13 residues. Deletions cut 8 bases from V and 7 bases from J, with 17 bases between. Original analysis: Amplified reference gene primers provided the basis for estimating nucleated cell counts. Measured with immunoSEQ multiplex PCR; TCRdb has only the in-frame clones, and not every one. V and J calls and clone size are copied from that table; D and trimming were computed from the DNA. This sample has 200,000 to 250,000 clones; about 89% occur once, and the top ten carry about 4.8%. The origin of this receptor is a woman aged 40 to 49 with acute or convalescent COVID-19. Sequenced material: peripheral blood. The chain is built from TRBV12-3 or TRBV12-4 and TRBJ1-2; a weak D match, TRBD1 (6 bases). CDR3 coding DNA: TGTGCCAGCTCTGAACAGGGTTATGCTGGCTACACCTTC. It specifies CASSEQGYAGYTF.